These T cell receptor beta chains were read from a single sample in a study of shared clonotypes between healthy human individuals. Here immunoSEQ multiplex PCR was the method, and the copy in TCRdb shows in-frame clones only, minus some. The data contain approximately 640,000 clones, 90% of them singletons. Source material: memory CD8+ T cells from PBMCs. These TCRs come from a man between 18 and 35 years old in good health. Some clones in this sample may be carry-over from other donors' samples. The CDR3 runs from the conserved cysteine through the conserved F or W. Only some rows state a clone size, as once, few, many or a class for expanded clones.

>TRBJ2-3|TRBV7-3|-
CASSLTSGRARDTQYF
>TRBJ2-7|TRBV5-1|-
CASKQGHEQYF
>-|TRBV10-3|-
CAISESWGEQYF
>TRBJ2-7|TRBV27|-
CASSLIGTSGVNWYF
>TRBJ1-2|TRBV28|-
CASSLDSLFLYGYTF
>TRBJ2-3|TRBV9|-
CASSSTLADTQYF
>TRBJ2-3|TRBV10-1|-
CASSSPGGRPTDTQYF
>TRBJ1-6|TRBV6-5|-
CASSKRQGGSPLHF
>TRBJ2-6|TRBV4-2|-
CASSQGGRTGANVLTF
>TRBJ2-2|TRBV7-9|-
CASSLGGLATGELFF
>TRBJ2-3|TRBV5-1|-
CASSLAEGGTDTQYF
>TRBJ1-1|TRBV9|-
CASSVSPTGYTEAFF
>TRBJ1-1|TRBV4-3|-
CASSQTPGTGTEAFF
>TRBJ2-7|TRBV4-1|few
CASSQDWGSGYEQYF
>TRBJ1-4|TRBV7-9|-
CASPLPNSGEKLFF
>TRBJ2-2|TRBV11-2|few
CASSFGGATGELFF
>TRBJ2-1|TRBV29-1|-
CSVLPAYYNEQFF
>TRBJ1-2|TRBV7-9|-
CASSLGPSGHYGYTF
>TRBJ2-7|TRBV5-4|-
CASSLVPGEQYF
>TRBJ2-1|TRBV11-2|-
CASSPWDSYNEQFF
>TRBJ2-7|TRBV27|few
CASSPAESDYEQYF
>TRBJ2-7|TRBV10-2|-
CASSLSGSFDEQYF
>TRBJ2-1|TRBV27|-
CASSLRTSGFPYNEQFF
>TRBJ1-2|TRBV13|-
CASSPRTGEGGYTF
>TRBJ2-7|TRBV28|-
CASSSVGLSYEQYF
>TRBJ2-7|TRBV7-2|few
CASSRTGGYEQYF
>TRBJ2-5|TRBV5-1|-
CASGRTRRTQYF
>TRBJ2-1|TRBV27|-
CASSLYPTYEQFF
>TRBJ2-6|TRBV27|-
CASSFLDTSGANVLTF
>TRBJ1-5|TRBV6-4|few
CASSVTANQPQHF
>TRBJ2-7|TRBV27|-
CASSLSGLVEQYF
>TRBJ2-7|TRBV28|-
CASSPISSAFPYEQYF
>TRBJ1-1|TRBV7-9|-
CASSPLTGLPTEAFF
>TRBJ2-3|TRBV27|-
CASSFGRLSDTQYF